This TCR beta chain was captured by sequencing in a study of identical twins. This clonotype was seen a handful of times. Antigen unknown. TCRdb re-derived calls from the 5' RACE reads in MiXCR, one entry per CDR3 protein. The repertoire holds hundreds of thousands of distinct CDR3 sequences, with around 6.1% as singletons. Findings of the study overall: Abundant beta clonotypes from cord blood had fewer insertions, unlike memory repertoires, which showed none. Researchers reported weaker excess twin sharing in beta out-of-frame sequences. The conclusions drew on cross-sectional statistical analysis instead of tracking the same donors. In monozygotic twins, models underestimated the sharing of out-of-frame TCR alpha.

The junction had 8 bases not matched to a gene; V was cut back by 6 bases and J by 2 bases. The CDR3 is 16 amino acids. The J gene is TRBJ1-2, the V gene TRBV12-3 or TRBV12-4, with 11 nucleotides matching TRBD1. Sequencing was performed on naive T cells sorted from blood. The source of this sequence is a man between 18 and 35 years old in good health. The CDR3 loop is CASSQYWTGGNYGYTF. As DNA, the CDR3 is TGTGCCAGCAGCCAATATTGGACAGGGGGCAACTATGGCTACACCTTC.